This TCR beta chain was retrieved from a study of blood T cell repertoires in COVID-19. Study information: Some COVID-19 samples were acute and others convalescent; all came from the United States, Italy and Spain.

In the original processing: From reference gene primer amplification, estimates of nucleated cell counts were derived. Libraries were prepared by immunoSEQ multiplex PCR; TCRdb keeps only in-frame clonotypes and omits some of them. V, J and clone size are those of that table, while D and trimming were read from the DNA. The table has about 290,000 clones, around 90% seen once. From germline, CDR1 is MNHNS and CDR2 SASEGT. The CDR3 covers 16 residues. The junction had 8 bases not matched to a gene; V was cut back by 4 bases and J by 7 bases. The receptor comes from a woman in her thirties or forties who had recovered from COVID-19. Sequencing was carried out using PBMCs or T cells enriched from blood (not recorded which). The V call is TRBV6-1, the J call TRBJ2-1; 12 nucleotides match TRBD2. CDR3 sequence (DNA): TGTGCCAGCAGTGGACTAGCGGGAGTCTTAGGAAATGAGCAGTTCTTC. Its protein product is CASSGLAGVLGNEQFF.